This is a list of T cell receptor beta chains from one sample in a study of Ad26.COV2.S vaccination and SARS-CoV-2 variants. Libraries were prepared by immunoSEQ multiplex PCR; TCRdb keeps only in-frame clonotypes and omits some of them. The table includes 300,000 to 350,000 clones, about 88% detected once. This specimen was peripheral blood, taken in a trial of Ad26.COV2.S vaccine versus placebo. Source of these receptors: a person between 18 and 59 years old who received the Ad26.COV2.S COVID-19 vaccine or a placebo. Both conserved end residues are part of each CDR3. D genes are given only for firm matches. Clone size, where shown, is once, few, many, or a class for clones that have expanded.

v_call,j_call,d_call,clone_size,cdr3_aa,cdr3_nt
TRBV7-2,TRBJ2-1,NA,NA,CASSFNQGGDEQFF,TGTGCCAGCAGCTTTAATCAAGGAGGCGATGAGCAGTTCTTC
TRBV6-2/TRBV6-3,TRBJ2-3,NA,NA,CASSKTETDTQYF,TGTGCCAGCAGTAAAACGGAGACAGATACGCAGTATTTT
TRBV6-5,TRBJ2-5,NA,NA,CASISPGIQETQYF,TGTGCCAGCATTAGTCCTGGCATACAAGAGACCCAGTACTTC
TRBV7-3,TRBJ1-2,NA,NA,CASSDDGGLYGYTF,TGTGCCAGCAGCGATGATGGGGGGCTCTATGGCTACACCTTC
TRBV5-4,TRBJ1-2,NA,NA,CASGVDSSYGYTF,TGTGCCAGCGGCGTGGACAGTTCCTATGGCTACACCTTC
TRBV30,TRBJ2-3,NA,once,CAWSGNTDTQYF,TGTGCCTGGAGTGGGAACACAGATACGCAGTATTTT
TRBV30,TRBJ2-3,NA,NA,CAWSVIGGADTQYF,TGTGCCTGGAGTGTAATCGGTGGGGCAGATACGCAGTATTTT
TRBV28,TRBJ1-4,NA,NA,CASSYRFATNEKLFF,TGTGCCAGCAGTTACCGGTTTGCAACTAATGAAAAACTGTTTTTT
TRBV2,TRBJ1-2,TRBD1,NA,CASRRDSYGYTF,TGTGCCAGCCGCCGGGACAGCTATGGCTACACCTTC
TRBV6-2/TRBV6-3,TRBJ2-3,NA,NA,CASSYPKPTDTQYF,TGTGCCAGCAGTTACCCCAAACCTACAGATACGCAGTATTTT
TRBV20-1,TRBJ1-1,NA,NA,CSARGAGYAFF,TGCAGTGCTAGGGGGGCGGGGTATGCTTTCTTT
TRBV11-3,TRBJ2-1,TRBD2,NA,CASSRSTPGTSRTYNEQFF,TGTGCCAGCAGCCGATCGACCCCCGGGACTAGCAGAACCTACAATGAGCAGTTCTTC
TRBV10-3,TRBJ1-1,TRBD1,NA,CAIRAGTAMNTEAFF,TGTGCCATCAGAGCCGGGACAGCGATGAACACTGAAGCTTTCTTT
TRBV4-2,TRBJ2-3,TRBD2,NA,CASSLGLAGTDTQYF,TGTGCCAGCAGCCTCGGACTAGCGGGCACAGATACGCAGTATTTT
TRBV5-4,TRBJ1-1,NA,NA,CASSLTLNTEAFF,TGTGCCAGCAGCTTAACACTGAACACTGAAGCTTTCTTT
TRBV5-6,TRBJ2-7,NA,NA,CASSPIRRPAYEQYF,TGTGCCAGCAGCCCTATTCGGCGGCCGGCCTACGAGCAGTACTTC
TRBV7-9,TRBJ1-4,NA,NA,CASSTGTHGQTTNEKLFF,TGTGCCAGCAGCACAGGGACACACGGACAAACAACTAATGAAAAACTGTTTTTT
TRBV6-5,TRBJ2-5,NA,NA,CASSYSRETQYF,TGTGCCAGCAGTTATTCACGGGAGACCCAGTACTTC
TRBV27,TRBJ1-2,TRBD1,NA,CASSLSGDRTDNYGYTF,TGTGCCAGCAGTTTATCTGGGGACAGGACAGATAACTATGGCTACACCTTC
TRBV11-2,TRBJ2-3,NA,NA,CASSLAADTQYF,TGTGCCAGCAGCTTAGCGGCAGATACGCAGTATTTT
TRBV27,TRBJ2-7,NA,NA,CASSFWDRGSYEQYF,TGTGCCAGCAGTTTTTGGGACCGAGGCTCCTACGAGCAGTACTTC
TRBV29-1,TRBJ1-1,NA,once,CSVEYDRRNTEAFF,TGCAGCGTTGAATATGACAGGAGGAACACTGAAGCTTTCTTT
TRBV7-9,TRBJ2-2,TRBD1,once,CASSLAGGAGTGELFF,TGTGCCAGCAGCTTAGCAGGGGGCGCGGGCACCGGGGAGCTGTTTTTT
TRBV5-1,TRBJ1-4,TRBD1,NA,CASSKPTGQDGTNEKLFF,TGCGCCAGCAGCAAGCCGACAGGGCAGGATGGAACTAATGAAAAACTGTTTTTT
TRBV9,TRBJ1-5,NA,NA,CASSLGGDSNQPQHF,TGTGCCAGCAGTCTGGGGGGAGATAGCAATCAGCCCCAGCATTTT
TRBV19,TRBJ2-2,NA,NA,CASEEGFLTGELFF,TGTGCCAGTGAGGAGGGATTCCTCACCGGGGAGCTGTTTTTT
TRBV5-6,TRBJ1-4,NA,NA,CASSTPTNEKLFF,TGTGCCAGCAGCACTCCAACTAATGAAAAACTGTTTTTT
TRBV5-8,TRBJ1-2,NA,NA,CASTRLGGEIFGYTF,TGTGCCAGCACCCGACTAGGGGGGGAGATTTTTGGCTACACCTTC
TRBV5-1,TRBJ2-1,TRBD2,NA,CASREAGGSYNEQFF,TGCGCCAGCAGGGAAGCGGGAGGCTCCTACAATGAGCAGTTCTTC
TRBV7-9,TRBJ1-2,NA,NA,CASSLVQGDYYGYTF,TGTGCCAGCAGCTTAGTACAGGGTGATTACTATGGCTACACCTTC
TRBV6-5,TRBJ1-1,NA,NA,CASSYPGGGNTEAFF,TGTGCCAGCAGTTACCCGGGGGGGGGAAACACTGAAGCTTTCTTT
TRBV6-5,TRBJ2-7,NA,NA,CASSYLAEAYEQYF,TGTGCCAGCAGTTACTTAGCGGAGGCCTACGAGCAGTACTTC
TRBV4-2,TRBJ1-5,NA,NA,CASSQDHMSNQPQHF,TGTGCCAGCAGCCAAGATCATATGAGCAATCAGCCCCAGCATTTT
TRBV14,TRBJ2-7,TRBD2,NA,CASSHPLTGTSGTYSYEQYF,TGTGCCAGCAGCCACCCACTGACCGGGACTAGCGGGACTTACTCCTACGAGCAGTACTTC
TRBV27,TRBJ1-6,NA,NA,CASSLRRDSYNSPLHF,TGTGCCAGCAGTTTACGGAGGGATTCCTATAATTCACCCCTCCACTTT
TRBV5-1,TRBJ1-1,NA,few,CASSPEVGDRSNTEAFF,TGCGCCAGCAGTCCCGAGGTCGGTGACCGTTCTAACACTGAAGCTTTCTTT
TRBV7-3,TRBJ2-1,TRBD2,few,CASSTRTSALSSYNEQFF,TGTGCCAGCAGCACTAGGACTAGCGCCCTGAGCTCCTACAATGAGCAGTTCTTC
TRBV19,TRBJ2-1,TRBD1,NA,CASRSYRGPYNEQFF,TGTGCCAGTAGGTCTTACAGGGGCCCCTACAATGAGCAGTTCTTC
TRBV3-1/TRBV3-2,TRBJ2-7,NA,NA,CASSQMSGVSYEQYF,TGTGCCAGCAGCCAAATGTCAGGGGTATCCTACGAGCAGTACTTC
TRBV5-1,TRBJ1-1,NA,NA,CASSLQGGNTEAFF,TGCGCCAGCAGCTTACAGGGTGGAAACACTGAAGCTTTCTTT
TRBV7-3,TRBJ1-1,NA,NA,CASSPSGGNTEAFF,TGTGCCAGCAGCCCCTCGGGCGGCAACACTGAAGCTTTCTTT
TRBV30,TRBJ1-6,NA,NA,CAWSPGEFDSPLHF,TGTGCCTGGAGCCCAGGAGAGTTTGATTCACCCCTCCACTTT
TRBV23-1,TRBJ1-5,TRBD1,NA,CASSPPSTGRGNQPQHF,TGCGCCAGCAGCCCCCCCTCGACAGGGCGAGGCAATCAGCCCCAGCATTTT
TRBV4-3,TRBJ1-2,NA,NA,CASSQVPTGPGGYTF,TGCGCCAGCAGCCAGGTCCCGACGGGCCCGGGGGGCTACACCTTC
TRBV23-1,TRBJ2-7,NA,NA,CASSHPGANEQYF,TGCGCCAGCAGTCACCCAGGGGCTAACGAGCAGTACTTC
TRBV6-5,TRBJ1-1,NA,NA,CASSYGASHTEAFF,TGTGCCAGCAGTTACGGGGCAAGCCATACTGAAGCTTTCTTT
TRBV11-2,TRBJ2-7,NA,NA,CASSSNLDSSYEQYF,TGTGCCAGCAGCTCAAACTTAGACAGCTCCTACGAGCAGTACTTC
TRBV18,TRBJ1-5,NA,NA,CASSPFAGRPDQPQHF,TGTGCCAGCTCACCATTCGCCGGCCGTCCGGATCAGCCCCAGCATTTT
TRBV6-2/TRBV6-3,TRBJ2-1,NA,many,CASSYDASYNEQFF,TGTGCCAGCAGTTATGACGCGTCCTACAATGAGCAGTTCTTC
TRBV2,TRBJ2-3,NA,NA,CASSVMVTTDTQYF,TGTGCCAGCAGTGTAATGGTCACAACAGATACGCAGTATTTT
TRBV5-1,TRBJ2-3,TRBD2,NA,CATNDGGGTDTQYF,TGCGCCACCAATGACGGGGGGGGCACAGATACGCAGTATTTT